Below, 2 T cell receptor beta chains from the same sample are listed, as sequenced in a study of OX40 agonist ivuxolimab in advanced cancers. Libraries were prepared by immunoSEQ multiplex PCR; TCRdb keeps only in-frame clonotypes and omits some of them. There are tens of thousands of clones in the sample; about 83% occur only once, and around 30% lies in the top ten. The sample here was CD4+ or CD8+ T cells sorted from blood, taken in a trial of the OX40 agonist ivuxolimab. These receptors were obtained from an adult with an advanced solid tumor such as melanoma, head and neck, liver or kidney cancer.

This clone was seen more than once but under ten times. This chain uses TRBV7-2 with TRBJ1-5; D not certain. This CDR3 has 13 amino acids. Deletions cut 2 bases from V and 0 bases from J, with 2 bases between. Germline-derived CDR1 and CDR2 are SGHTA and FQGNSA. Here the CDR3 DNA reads TGTGCCAGCAGCTTAAATAGCAATCAGCCCCAGCATTTT. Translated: CASSLNSNQPQHF. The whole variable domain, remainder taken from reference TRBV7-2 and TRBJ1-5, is GAGVSQSPSNKVTEKGKDVELRCDPISGHTALYWYRQSLGQGLEFLIYFQGNSAPDKSGLPSDRFSAERTGGSVSTLTIQRTQQEDSAVYLCASSLNSNQPQHFGDGTRLSIL.

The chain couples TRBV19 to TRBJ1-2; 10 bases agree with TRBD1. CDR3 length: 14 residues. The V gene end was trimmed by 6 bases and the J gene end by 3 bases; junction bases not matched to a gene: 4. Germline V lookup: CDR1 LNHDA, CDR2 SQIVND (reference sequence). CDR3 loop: CASRRDRGYYGYTF. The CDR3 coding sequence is TGTGCCAGTAGGCGGGACAGGGGCTACTATGGCTACACCTTC.